This T cell receptor (beta chain) was observed in a study of vaccination and CD4 T cells after COVID-19. Whole-study context: The study enrolled six male and four female convalescents, two of whom were Hispanic. Overlapping peptides of the spike proteins of SARS-CoV-2, HCoV-NL63, HCoV-OC43 and HCoV-229E were used for cell stimulation.

With the Oncomine TCR Beta short-read assay, DNA from cultured CD4+ T cells was sequenced. From cultured CD4+ T cells, genomic DNA was extracted. TCRdb reprocessed the PCR reads with MiXCR, giving one entry per CDR3 protein. The sample has 6,500 to 9,000 distinct CDR3 sequences, around a fifth seen once. This sample's treatment: roughly 10-day PBMC culture with coronavirus spike peptide pools or control peptides (ViraFEST assay). This clonotype appeared a few times. Its antigen remains unidentified. The receptor was isolated from a human donor who had recovered from COVID-19. Sequenced here: CD4+ T cells from blood, cultured in vitro, sampled after SARS-CoV-2 vaccination.

DNA of the CDR3: TGCAGTGCCCCCGGACTAGCGGGACTGAACACCGGGGAGCTGTTTTTT. This gives the protein CSAPGLAGLNTGELFF. This chain uses TRBV20-1 with TRBJ2-2; TRBD2 aligns across 12 bases. Trimming took 6 bases from V and 1 from J; bases not matched to a gene: 6. The CDR3 sequence is 16 residues long. Per the germline V gene, CDR1 is DFQATT and CDR2 is SNEGSKA (reference sequence).